This TCR beta chain was found in a study of cytomegalovirus exposure and HLA in healthy donors. Broader study findings: Data from an earlier analysis indicated that most TCR beta V segments were productive either about 87% or about 30% of the time. Researchers reportedly found TCR beta sequences accurately predicted most subjects' HLA-A and HLA-B alleles.

The donors gave bone marrow, and they were healthy. Details on this clone: Its antigen is currently unknown.

The CDR3 contains 12 residues. Trimming took off 4 bases at V and 9 bases at J, with 14 bases between the two ends. CDR1 and CDR2 from the germline V gene are SGHDT and YYEEEE. The primer mix had 60 Vbeta and 13 Jbeta primers. Some clones are missing from TCRdb's copy, which holds only in-frame ones; the method was immunoSEQ multiplex PCR. The table includes around 120,000 clones, around 70% detected once. This receptor was obtained from a woman aged 40 to 49 in good health and CMV-seronegative. The chain has TRBV5-6 and TRBJ2-7; D is possibly TRBD2 (5 bases). The sequenced material came from PBMCs. The CDR3 spells CASSRGTQGQYF. For the CDR3, the DNA is TGTGCCAGCAGCCGGGGAACGCAAGGGCAGTACTTC.